A selection of T cell receptor beta chains follows, all from one sample in a study of regulatory T cells in long-lasting Graves disease. TCRdb passed the multiplex PCR reads through MiXCR, listing each CDR3 protein once. The sample holds roughly 510,000 distinct CDR3 sequences, 15% to 20% seen once. These data are also associated with another study on T cells in Graves' hyperthyroidism and ophthalmopathy.

The source material was peripheral blood mononuclear cells (PBMCs), sampled at new diagnosis, from a patient treated with antithyroid drugs. These receptors were obtained from a man between 18 and 35 years old with Graves disease. CDR3s include the opening cysteine and the closing phenylalanine or tryptophan. D genes are given only for firm matches. The size field is filled for only some rows; it gives once, few, many or a size class.

cdr3_aa: CASGRDRDYEQYF; cdr3_nt: TGTGCCAGCGGACGAGACAGGGACTACGAGCAGTACTTC; clone_size: few; v_call: TRBV6-1; j_call: TRBJ2-7; d_call: TRBD1
cdr3_aa: CASSPPRFGLAGSAYEQYF; cdr3_nt: TGTGCCAGCAGTCCACCTAGATTCGGACTAGCGGGCTCCGCCTACGAGCAGTACTTC; clone_size: many; v_call: TRBV12-3/TRBV12-4; j_call: TRBJ2-7; d_call: TRBD2
cdr3_aa: CASSDNRDEQFF; cdr3_nt: TGTGCCAGCAGTGATAATCGTGATGAGCAGTTCTTC; clone_size: NA; v_call: TRBV28; j_call: TRBJ2-1; d_call: NA
cdr3_aa: CASTLGGQGSGADVLTF; cdr3_nt: TGTGCCAGCACTTTGGGTGGGCAGGGCTCTGGGGCCGACGTCCTGACTTTC; clone_size: few; v_call: TRBV28; j_call: TRBJ2-6; d_call: NA
cdr3_aa: CASSLAAGSSRLVDEQYF; cdr3_nt: TGTGCCAGCAGCTTAGCGGCGGGTTCTAGCCGACTAGTCGACGAGCAGTACTTC; clone_size: many; v_call: TRBV7-8; j_call: TRBJ2-7; d_call: NA
cdr3_aa: CASSQIGQAETQYF; cdr3_nt: TGTGCCAGCAGCCAAATAGGCCAAGCGGAGACCCAGTACTTC; clone_size: few; v_call: TRBV14; j_call: TRBJ2-5; d_call: NA
cdr3_aa: CASSLERGGSNEQFF; cdr3_nt: TGTGCCAGCAGCTTAGAGCGGGGGGGCTCCAATGAGCAGTTCTTC; clone_size: many; v_call: TRBV13; j_call: TRBJ2-1; d_call: TRBD2
cdr3_aa: CATSRDSGGRHNEQFF; cdr3_nt: TGTGCCACCAGCAGAGATAGTGGCGGTCGGCACAATGAGCAGTTCTTC; clone_size: few; v_call: TRBV15; j_call: TRBJ2-1; d_call: NA
cdr3_aa: CATSEGPSNPSGNTIYF; cdr3_nt: TGTGCCACCAGTGAGGGGCCATCGAACCCCTCTGGAAACACCATATATTTT; clone_size: many; v_call: TRBV24-1; j_call: TRBJ1-3; d_call: NA
cdr3_aa: CASSSRAPAYEQYF; cdr3_nt: TGTGCCAGCAGCTCCCGGGCTCCCGCTTACGAGCAGTACTTC; clone_size: few; v_call: TRBV13; j_call: TRBJ2-7; d_call: NA
cdr3_aa: CASSIGTSGREGTEQFF; cdr3_nt: TGTGCCAGTAGTATTGGGACTAGCGGGAGGGAAGGCACTGAGCAGTTCTTC; clone_size: NA; v_call: TRBV19; j_call: TRBJ2-1; d_call: TRBD2
cdr3_aa: CATSEAGNSYEQYF; cdr3_nt: TGTGCCACCAGTGAAGCGGGTAACTCCTACGAGCAGTACTTC; clone_size: NA; v_call: TRBV24-1; j_call: TRBJ2-7; d_call: NA
cdr3_aa: CASSTRDREGTEAFF; cdr3_nt: TGTGCCAGCAGTACCCGGGACAGGGAGGGAACTGAAGCTTTCTTT; clone_size: many; v_call: TRBV27; j_call: TRBJ1-1; d_call: TRBD1
cdr3_aa: CAWGRGRIGYGYTF; cdr3_nt: TGTGCCTGGGGCAGGGGGCGGATAGGCTATGGCTACACCTTC; clone_size: NA; v_call: TRBV30; j_call: TRBJ1-2; d_call: TRBD1
cdr3_aa: CAGRPIQGNEKLFF; cdr3_nt: TGTGCCGGCAGACCGATACAGGGAAATGAAAAACTGTTTTTT; clone_size: NA; v_call: TRBV28; j_call: TRBJ1-4; d_call: NA
cdr3_aa: CASTPTLDEVVNGYTF; cdr3_nt: TGTGCCAGTACCCCAACCTTAGATGAAGTTGTTAATGGCTACACCTTC; clone_size: NA; v_call: TRBV19; j_call: TRBJ1-2; d_call: NA
cdr3_aa: CASTTTGVSYEQYF; cdr3_nt: TGTGCCAGCACCACGACAGGGGTGAGCTACGAGCAGTACTTC; clone_size: many; v_call: TRBV13; j_call: TRBJ2-7; d_call: TRBD1
cdr3_aa: CASSVEGGLSGANVLTF; cdr3_nt: TGTGCCAGCAGCGTAGAGGGGGGGCTCTCTGGGGCCAACGTCCTGACTTTC; clone_size: NA; v_call: TRBV9; j_call: TRBJ2-6; d_call: NA
cdr3_aa: CASRGRLAGGGEQFF; cdr3_nt: TGTGCCAGTAGGGGGAGACTAGCGGGAGGTGGTGAGCAGTTCTTC; clone_size: few; v_call: TRBV19; j_call: TRBJ2-1; d_call: TRBD2
cdr3_aa: CASSIKRDWNTEAFF; cdr3_nt: TGTGCCAGTAGTATAAAGAGGGATTGGAACACTGAAGCTTTCTTT; clone_size: few; v_call: TRBV19; j_call: TRBJ1-1; d_call: NA
cdr3_aa: CASSLEFGQGRDTQYF; cdr3_nt: TGCGCCAGCAGCTTGGAATTCGGACAGGGGAGAGATACGCAGTATTTT; clone_size: many; v_call: TRBV5-1; j_call: TRBJ2-3; d_call: TRBD1
cdr3_aa: CASSPRDGGAFF; cdr3_nt: TGTGCCAGCAGCCCAAGGGACGGAGGAGCTTTCTTT; clone_size: NA; v_call: TRBV27; j_call: TRBJ1-1; d_call: NA
cdr3_aa: CSGTSDRSVEQYF; cdr3_nt: TGCAGCGGAACTAGCGACAGGTCTGTCGAGCAGTACTTC; clone_size: few; v_call: TRBV29-1; j_call: TRBJ2-7; d_call: NA
cdr3_aa: CASREVPISGANVLTF; cdr3_nt: TGTGCCAGTAGAGAAGTACCGATCTCTGGGGCCAACGTCCTGACTTTC; clone_size: few; v_call: TRBV19; j_call: TRBJ2-6; d_call: NA
cdr3_aa: CAWSVGLRNEQFF; cdr3_nt: TGTGCCTGGAGTGTCGGCCTCCGGAATGAGCAGTTCTTC; clone_size: many; v_call: TRBV30; j_call: TRBJ2-1; d_call: NA
cdr3_aa: CAWAPGAPGPLHF; cdr3_nt: TGTGCCTGGGCGCCGGGGGCGCCGGGTCCCCTCCACTTT; clone_size: NA; v_call: TRBV30; j_call: TRBJ1-6; d_call: NA
cdr3_aa: CASSLTSGHEQFF; cdr3_nt: TGTGCCAGCAGCCTGACTAGCGGCCATGAGCAGTTCTTC; clone_size: few; v_call: TRBV27; j_call: TRBJ2-1; d_call: TRBD2
cdr3_aa: CASSLGTVESGYTF; cdr3_nt: TGCGCCAGCAGCTTGGGGACAGTAGAGAGTGGCTACACCTTC; clone_size: many; v_call: TRBV5-1; j_call: TRBJ1-2; d_call: NA
cdr3_aa: CSGSPPGADTQYF; cdr3_nt: TGCAGTGGCAGTCCCCCGGGGGCAGATACGCAGTATTTT; clone_size: many; v_call: TRBV20-1; j_call: TRBJ2-3; d_call: NA
cdr3_aa: CASGFSSGITGELFF; cdr3_nt: TGTGCTAGTGGTTTTAGTAGCGGGATAACCGGGGAGCTGTTTTTT; clone_size: many; v_call: TRBV12-5; j_call: TRBJ2-2; d_call: TRBD2
cdr3_aa: CASSAGLVSGELFF; cdr3_nt: TGTGCCAGTAGTGCGGGACTAGTCTCCGGGGAGCTGTTTTTT; clone_size: NA; v_call: TRBV19; j_call: TRBJ2-2; d_call: TRBD2
cdr3_aa: CSAPDRSSYNEQFF; cdr3_nt: TGCAGTGCTCCCGACAGGAGCTCCTACAATGAGCAGTTCTTC; clone_size: many; v_call: TRBV20-1; j_call: TRBJ2-1; d_call: NA
cdr3_aa: CASSTPGLAIGADTQYF; cdr3_nt: TGTGCCAGCAGCACCCCGGGACTAGCGATAGGGGCAGATACGCAGTATTTT; clone_size: NA; v_call: TRBV5-4; j_call: TRBJ2-3; d_call: TRBD2
cdr3_aa: CAWSVREGWLLAKNIQYF; cdr3_nt: TGTGCCTGGAGTGTGAGGGAGGGATGGCTTCTAGCCAAAAACATTCAGTACTTC; clone_size: NA; v_call: TRBV30; j_call: TRBJ2-4; d_call: TRBD2
cdr3_aa: CASSEGSSNEKLFF; cdr3_nt: TGTGCCAGCAGTGAGGGGAGTTCAAATGAAAAACTGTTTTTT; clone_size: many; v_call: TRBV28; j_call: TRBJ1-4; d_call: NA
cdr3_aa: CASSPGQGMDIQYF; cdr3_nt: TGTGCCAGCAGTCCCGGACAGGGGATGGACATTCAGTACTTC; clone_size: many; v_call: TRBV27; j_call: TRBJ2-4; d_call: TRBD1
cdr3_aa: CAITWDSRGEAFF; cdr3_nt: TGTGCCATCACATGGGACTCCCGCGGTGAAGCTTTCTTT; clone_size: many; v_call: TRBV10-3; j_call: TRBJ1-1; d_call: NA